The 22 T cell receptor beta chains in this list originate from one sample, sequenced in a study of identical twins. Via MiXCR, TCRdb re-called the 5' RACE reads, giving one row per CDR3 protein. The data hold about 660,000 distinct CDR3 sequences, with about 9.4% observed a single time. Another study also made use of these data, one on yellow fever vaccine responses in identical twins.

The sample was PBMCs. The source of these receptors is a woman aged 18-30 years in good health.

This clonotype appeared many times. The CDR3 DNA sequence: TGCGCCAGCAGCTTGTCCGGGTCCGTTGAGCAGTTCTTC. This codes for CASSLSGSVEQFF. The chain has TRBV5-1 and TRBJ2-1; D gene uncertain. Germline CDR1 SGHRS, CDR2 YFSETQ. V lost 1 base and J lost 9, with 11 bases in between. CDR3 length: 13 residues.

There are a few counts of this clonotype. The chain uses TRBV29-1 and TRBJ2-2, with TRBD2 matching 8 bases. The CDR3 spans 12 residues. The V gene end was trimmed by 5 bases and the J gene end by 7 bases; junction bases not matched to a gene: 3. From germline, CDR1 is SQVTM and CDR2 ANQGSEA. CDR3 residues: CSVIAGSGELFF. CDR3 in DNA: TGCAGCGTTATAGCGGGAAGCGGGGAGCTGTTTTTT.

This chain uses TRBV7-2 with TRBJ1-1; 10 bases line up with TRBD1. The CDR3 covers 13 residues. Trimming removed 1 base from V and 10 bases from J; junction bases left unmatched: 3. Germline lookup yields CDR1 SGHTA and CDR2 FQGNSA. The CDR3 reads CASSLDRDRGAFF. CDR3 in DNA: TGTGCCAGCAGCTTAGACCGGGACAGGGGAGCTTTCTTT.

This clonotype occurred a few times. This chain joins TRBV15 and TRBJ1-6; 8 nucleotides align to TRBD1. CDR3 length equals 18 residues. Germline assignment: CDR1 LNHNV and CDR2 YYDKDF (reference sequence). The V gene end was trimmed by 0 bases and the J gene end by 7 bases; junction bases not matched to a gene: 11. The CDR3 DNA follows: TGTGCCACCAGCAGAGAGGGGCTGGAGGACAGGGAGAATTCACCCCTCCACTTT. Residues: CATSREGLEDRENSPLHF.

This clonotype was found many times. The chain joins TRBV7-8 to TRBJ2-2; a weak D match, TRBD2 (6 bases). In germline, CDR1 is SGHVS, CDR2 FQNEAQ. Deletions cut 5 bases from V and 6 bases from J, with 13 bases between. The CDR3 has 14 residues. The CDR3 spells CASSQRLVPGELFF. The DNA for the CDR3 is TGTGCCAGCAGCCAGAGACTAGTTCCCGGGGAGCTGTTTTTT. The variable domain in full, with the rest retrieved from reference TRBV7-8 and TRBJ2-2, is GAGVSQSPRYKVAKRGQDVALRCDPISGHVSLFWYQQALGQGPEFLTYFQNEAQLDKSGLPSDRFFAERPEGSVSTLKIQRTQQEDSAVYLCASSQRLVPGELFFGEGSRLTVL.

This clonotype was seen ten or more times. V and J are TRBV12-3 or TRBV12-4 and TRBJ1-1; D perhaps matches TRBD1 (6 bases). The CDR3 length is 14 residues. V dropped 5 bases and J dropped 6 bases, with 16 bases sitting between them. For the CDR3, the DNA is TGTGCCAGCAGTAACCCCCGCAGGGGAGCTGAAGCTTTCTTT. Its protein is CASSNPRRGAEAFF.

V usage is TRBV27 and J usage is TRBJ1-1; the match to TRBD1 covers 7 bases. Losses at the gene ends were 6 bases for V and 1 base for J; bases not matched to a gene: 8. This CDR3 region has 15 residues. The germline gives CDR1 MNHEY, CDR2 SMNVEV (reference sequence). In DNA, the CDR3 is TGTGCCAGCAGGACAAAGACAGGGAAGAACACTGAAGCTTTCTTT. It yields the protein CASRTKTGKNTEAFF.

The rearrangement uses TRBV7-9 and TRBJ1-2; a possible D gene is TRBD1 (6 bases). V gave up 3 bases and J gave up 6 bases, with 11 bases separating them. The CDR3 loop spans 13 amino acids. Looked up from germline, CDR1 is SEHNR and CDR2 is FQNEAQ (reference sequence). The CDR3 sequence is CASSFLSGDGYTF. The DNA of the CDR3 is TGTGCCAGCAGCTTCTTGTCAGGGGATGGCTACACCTTC.

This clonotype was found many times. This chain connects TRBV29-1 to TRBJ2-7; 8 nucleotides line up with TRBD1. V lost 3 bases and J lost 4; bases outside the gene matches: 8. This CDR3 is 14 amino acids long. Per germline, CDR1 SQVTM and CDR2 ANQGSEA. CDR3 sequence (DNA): TGCAGCGTTGATATAGGGCAGGGGGCATACGAGCAGTACTTC. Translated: CSVDIGQGAYEQYF.

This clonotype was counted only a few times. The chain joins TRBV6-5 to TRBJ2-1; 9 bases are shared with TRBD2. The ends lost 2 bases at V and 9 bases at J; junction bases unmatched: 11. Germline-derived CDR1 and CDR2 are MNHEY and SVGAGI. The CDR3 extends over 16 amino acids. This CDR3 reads CASSYGSGSSRGEQFF. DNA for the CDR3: TGTGCCAGCAGTTACGGTAGCGGGAGTTCTAGGGGTGAGCAGTTCTTC.

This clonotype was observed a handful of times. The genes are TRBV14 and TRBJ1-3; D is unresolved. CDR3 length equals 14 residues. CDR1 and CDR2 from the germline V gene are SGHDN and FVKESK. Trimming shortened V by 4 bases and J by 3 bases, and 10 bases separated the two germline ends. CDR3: CASSPRGGGNTIYF. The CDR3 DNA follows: TGTGCCAGCAGCCCCCGGGGAGGTGGAAACACCATATATTTT.

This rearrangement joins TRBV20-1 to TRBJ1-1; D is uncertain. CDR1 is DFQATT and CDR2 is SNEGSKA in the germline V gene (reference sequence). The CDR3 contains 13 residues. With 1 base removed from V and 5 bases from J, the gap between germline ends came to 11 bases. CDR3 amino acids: CSARVGSRTEAFF. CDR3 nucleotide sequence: TGCAGTGCTAGAGTGGGGTCGAGGACTGAAGCTTTCTTT.

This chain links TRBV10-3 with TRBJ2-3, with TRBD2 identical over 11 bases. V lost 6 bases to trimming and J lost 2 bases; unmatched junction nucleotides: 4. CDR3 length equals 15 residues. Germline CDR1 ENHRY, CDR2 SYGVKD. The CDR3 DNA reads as TGTGCCATCAGCCTTAGCGGGGGGGCCACAGATACGCAGTATTTT. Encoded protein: CAISLSGGATDTQYF.

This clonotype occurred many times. The CDR3 region has the DNA TGTGCCAGCCAGCCCCGGAACACCGGGGAGCTGTTTTTT. Its protein is CASQPRNTGELFF. The chain is built from TRBV9 and TRBJ2-2; the D is unclear. Germline CDR1 reads SGDLS; CDR2 reads YYNGEE. CDR3 length: 13 residues. V lost 7 bases to trimming and J lost 1 base, with 8 bases between them.

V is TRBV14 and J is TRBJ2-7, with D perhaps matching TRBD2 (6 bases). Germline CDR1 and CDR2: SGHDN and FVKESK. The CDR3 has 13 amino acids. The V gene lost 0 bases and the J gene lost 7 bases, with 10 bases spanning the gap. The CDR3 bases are TGTGCCAGCAGCCAAGATTGGAGGGAAGAGCAGTACTTC. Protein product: CASSQDWREEQYF.

The CDR3 DNA follows: TGTGCCAGCAGCTTGACAGGGAGTGTGATACAGCCCCAGCATTTT. Encoded protein: CASSLTGSVIQPQHF. The V gene is TRBV5-6, the J gene TRBJ1-5, with D possibly being TRBD1 (6 bases). CDR1 and CDR2 (germline): SGHDT, YYEEEE. The CDR3 loop spans 15 amino acids. The V end was cut by 1 base, the J end by 7 bases, with 15 bases between.

The CDR3 DNA follows: TGTGCCAGCAGTGAGTCGACAAACGGGGAGCTGTTTTTT. It is translated as CASSESTNGELFF. The rearrangement links TRBV6-4 to TRBJ2-2; D remains unclear. The CDR3 totals 13 residues. The germline CDR1 and CDR2 sequences are MRHNA and SNTAGT. Trimming pared 3 bases from V and 7 bases from J, leaving 9 bases between.

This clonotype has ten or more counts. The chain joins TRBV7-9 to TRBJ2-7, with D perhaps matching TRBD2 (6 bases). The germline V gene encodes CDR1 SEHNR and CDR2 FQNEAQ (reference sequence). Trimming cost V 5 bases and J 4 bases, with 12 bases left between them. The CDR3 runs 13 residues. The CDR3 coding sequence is TGTGCCAGCAGCCATGGGACTTCTTACGAGCAGTACTTC. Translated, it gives CASSHGTSYEQYF.

CDR3 sequence reads: CAISEETGFLEQYF. CDR3 sequence (DNA): TGTGCCATCAGTGAGGAGACAGGGTTTCTGGAGCAGTACTTC. The rearrangement joins TRBV10-3 to TRBJ2-7; 7 nucleotides match TRBD1. Looked up from germline, CDR1 is ENHRY and CDR2 is SYGVKD. Unmatched junction bases numbered 8, after V lost 2 bases and J lost 7 bases. CDR3 length: 14 residues.

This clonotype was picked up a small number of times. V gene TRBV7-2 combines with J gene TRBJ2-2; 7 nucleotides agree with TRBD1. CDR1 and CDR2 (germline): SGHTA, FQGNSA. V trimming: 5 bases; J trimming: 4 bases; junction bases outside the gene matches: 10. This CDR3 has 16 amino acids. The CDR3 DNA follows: TGTGCCAGCAGCCCCGACAGGGCCCTCGGCACCGGGGAGCTGTTTTTT. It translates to CASSPDRALGTGELFF.

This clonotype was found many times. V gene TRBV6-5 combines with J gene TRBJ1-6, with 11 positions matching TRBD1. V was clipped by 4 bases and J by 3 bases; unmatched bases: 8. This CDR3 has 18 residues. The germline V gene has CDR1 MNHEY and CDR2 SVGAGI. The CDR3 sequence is CASSFTGTGGYYNSPLHF. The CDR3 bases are TGTGCCAGCAGTTTTACCGGGACAGGGGGATACTATAATTCACCCCTCCACTTT.

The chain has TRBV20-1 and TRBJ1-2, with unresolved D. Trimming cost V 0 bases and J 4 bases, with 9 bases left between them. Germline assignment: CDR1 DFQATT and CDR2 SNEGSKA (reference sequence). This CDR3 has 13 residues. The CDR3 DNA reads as TGCAGTGCTAGAGAGGCAGCATCCTATGGCTACACCTTC. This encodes CSAREAASYGYTF.